This T cell receptor (beta chain) comes out of a study of blood T cells in healthy people across ages. Broader study findings: With age, beta diversity per million T cells declined roughly linearly, significantly by about 40.

About this clonotype: Its antigen is not identified.

Losses at the gene ends were 5 bases for V and 3 bases for J; bases not matched to a gene: 11. The CDR3 spans 16 residues. Per the germline V gene, CDR1 is SGHTA and CDR2 is FQGTGA. The authors ran a second PCR of about 7 to 12 cycles using a sample-barcoded 5' primer and a J-beta primer mix. A template-switch adaptor containing 12 random nucleotides labeled each cDNA molecule. TCRdb analysed the 5' RACE reads with MiXCR anew, one entry per CDR3 protein. The data hold around 1.1 million distinct CDR3 sequences, with around two fifths observed a single time. Sequencing input: blood. The sequence was obtained from a man between 18 and 29 years old in good health. V and J are TRBV7-3 and TRBJ2-3; 7 nucleotides agree with TRBD1. CDR3: CASSPKTGAGTDTQYF. In DNA form, the CDR3 reads TGTGCCAGCAGCCCTAAAACAGGGGCCGGGACAGATACGCAGTATTTT. Together with reference TRBV7-3 and TRBJ2-3, the CDR3 gives the full variable domain: GAGVSQTPSNKVTEKGKYVELRCDPISGHTALYWYRQSLGQGPEFLIYFQGTGAADDSGLPNDRFFAVRPEGSVSTLKIQRTERGDSAVYLCASSPKTGAGTDTQYFGPGTRLTVL.